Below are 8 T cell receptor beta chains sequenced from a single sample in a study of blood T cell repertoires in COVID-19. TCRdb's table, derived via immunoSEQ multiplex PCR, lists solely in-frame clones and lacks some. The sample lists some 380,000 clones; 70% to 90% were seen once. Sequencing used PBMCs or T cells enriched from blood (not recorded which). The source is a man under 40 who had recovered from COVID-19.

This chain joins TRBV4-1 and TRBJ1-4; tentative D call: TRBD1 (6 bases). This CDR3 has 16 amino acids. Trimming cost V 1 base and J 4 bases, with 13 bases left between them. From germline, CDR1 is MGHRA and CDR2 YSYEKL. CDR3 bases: TGCGCCAGCAGCCAAGGGGAGGGGACAAGTAATGAAAAACTGTTTTTT. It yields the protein CASSQGEGTSNEKLFF.

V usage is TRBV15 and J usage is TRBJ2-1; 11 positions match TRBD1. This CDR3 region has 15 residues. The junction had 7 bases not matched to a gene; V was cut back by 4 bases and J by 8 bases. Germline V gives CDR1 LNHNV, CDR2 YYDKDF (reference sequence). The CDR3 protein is CATSIPGQGGDEQFF. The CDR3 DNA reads TGTGCCACCAGCATACCGGGACAGGGGGGCGATGAGCAGTTCTTC.

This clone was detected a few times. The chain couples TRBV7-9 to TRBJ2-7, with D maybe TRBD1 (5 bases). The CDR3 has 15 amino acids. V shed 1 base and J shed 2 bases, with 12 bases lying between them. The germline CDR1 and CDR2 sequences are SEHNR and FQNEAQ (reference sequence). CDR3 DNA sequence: TGTGCCAGCAGCTTAGGCGCGTTGGACACCTACGAGCAGTACTTC. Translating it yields CASSLGALDTYEQYF.

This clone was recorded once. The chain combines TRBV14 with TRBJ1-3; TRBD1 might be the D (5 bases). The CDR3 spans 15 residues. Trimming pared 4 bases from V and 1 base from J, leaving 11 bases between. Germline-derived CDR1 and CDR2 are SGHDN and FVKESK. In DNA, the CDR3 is TGTGCCAGCAGCCGTACCAGGGTGTCTGGAAACACCATATATTTT. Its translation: CASSRTRVSGNTIYF.

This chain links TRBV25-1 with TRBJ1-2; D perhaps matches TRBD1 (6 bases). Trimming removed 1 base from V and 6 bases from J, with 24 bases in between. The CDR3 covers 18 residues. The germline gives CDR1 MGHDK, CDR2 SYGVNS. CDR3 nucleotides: TGTGCCAGCAGTGAATCGGGGACAATGGTTTCGTACGCTGATGGCTACACCTTC. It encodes CASSESGTMVSYADGYTF.

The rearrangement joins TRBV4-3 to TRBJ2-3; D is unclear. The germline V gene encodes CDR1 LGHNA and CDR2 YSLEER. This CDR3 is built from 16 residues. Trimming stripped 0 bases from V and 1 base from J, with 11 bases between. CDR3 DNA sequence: TGCGCCAGCAGCCAAGAGGCCAATATCCGCACAGATACGCAGTATTTT. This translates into CASSQEANIRTDTQYF.

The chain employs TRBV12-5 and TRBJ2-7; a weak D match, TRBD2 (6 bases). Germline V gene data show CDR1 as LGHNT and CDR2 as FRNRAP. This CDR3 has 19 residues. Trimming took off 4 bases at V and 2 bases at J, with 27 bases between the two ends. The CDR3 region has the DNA TGTGCTAGTGGTTCGAGCCGGAGGCGCGGGATGGGCCCCCCCTACGAGCAGTACTTC. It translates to CASGSSRRRGMGPPYEQYF.

The CDR3 DNA reads TGTGCCAGCTCACCACGGACAGGGGGTGTGAACACTGAAGCTTTCTTT. This gives the protein CASSPRTGGVNTEAFF. V usage is TRBV18 and J usage is TRBJ1-1; 10 positions agree with TRBD1. Trimming took 1 base from V and 0 from J; bases not matched to a gene: 2. CDR3 length equals 16 residues. CDR1 and CDR2 (germline): KGHSH, LQKENI.